This T cell receptor (beta chain) was retrieved from a study of T cell responses to AZD1222 COVID-19 vaccine. Looked up from germline, CDR1 is SEHNR and CDR2 is FQNEAQ (reference sequence). This CDR3 region has 13 residues. V gave up 8 bases and J gave up 6 bases, with 14 bases separating them. The table came from immunoSEQ multiplex PCR; TCRdb's copy has only in-frame clones and leaves some out. The sample includes about 150,000 clones, under 95% of them seen just once. V usage is TRBV7-9 and J usage is TRBJ2-1, with D perhaps being TRBD1 or TRBD2 (5 bases each). Sample: peripheral blood, taken on day 0 of AZD1222 vaccination. The origin of this receptor is an adult in good health. Here the CDR3 reads CASGMAGGNEQFF. The CDR3 DNA follows: TGTGCCAGCGGCATGGCTGGGGGCAATGAGCAGTTCTTC.